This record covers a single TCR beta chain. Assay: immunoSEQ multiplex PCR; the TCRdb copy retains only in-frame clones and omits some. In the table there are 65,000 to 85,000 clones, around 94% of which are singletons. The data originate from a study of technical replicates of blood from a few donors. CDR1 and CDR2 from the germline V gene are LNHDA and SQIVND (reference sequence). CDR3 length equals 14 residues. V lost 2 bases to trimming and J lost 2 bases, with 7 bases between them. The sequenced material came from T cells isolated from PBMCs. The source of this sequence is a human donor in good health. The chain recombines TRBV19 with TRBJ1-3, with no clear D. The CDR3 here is CASSISAAGNTIYF. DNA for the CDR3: TGTGCCAGTAGTATATCAGCGGCTGGAAACACCATATATTTT.